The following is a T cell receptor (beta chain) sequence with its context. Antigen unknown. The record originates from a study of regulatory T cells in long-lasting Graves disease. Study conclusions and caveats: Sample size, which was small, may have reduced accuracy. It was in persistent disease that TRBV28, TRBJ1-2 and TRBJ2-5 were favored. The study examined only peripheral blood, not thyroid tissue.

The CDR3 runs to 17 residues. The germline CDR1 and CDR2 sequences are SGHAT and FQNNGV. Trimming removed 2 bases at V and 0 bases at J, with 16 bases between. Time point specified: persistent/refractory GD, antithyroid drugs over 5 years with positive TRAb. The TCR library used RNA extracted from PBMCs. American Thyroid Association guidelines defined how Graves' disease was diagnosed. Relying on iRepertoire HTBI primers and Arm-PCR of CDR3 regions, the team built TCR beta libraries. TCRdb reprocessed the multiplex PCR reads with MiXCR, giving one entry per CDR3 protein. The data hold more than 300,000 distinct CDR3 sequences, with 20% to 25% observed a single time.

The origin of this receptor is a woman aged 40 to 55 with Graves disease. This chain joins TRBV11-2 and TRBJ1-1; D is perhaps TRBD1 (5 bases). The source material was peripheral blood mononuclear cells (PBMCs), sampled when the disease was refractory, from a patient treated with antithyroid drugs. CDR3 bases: TGTGCCAGCAGCTTATTACCGGGGCAGAAAATGAACACTGAAGCTTTCTTT. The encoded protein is CASSLLPGQKMNTEAFF.